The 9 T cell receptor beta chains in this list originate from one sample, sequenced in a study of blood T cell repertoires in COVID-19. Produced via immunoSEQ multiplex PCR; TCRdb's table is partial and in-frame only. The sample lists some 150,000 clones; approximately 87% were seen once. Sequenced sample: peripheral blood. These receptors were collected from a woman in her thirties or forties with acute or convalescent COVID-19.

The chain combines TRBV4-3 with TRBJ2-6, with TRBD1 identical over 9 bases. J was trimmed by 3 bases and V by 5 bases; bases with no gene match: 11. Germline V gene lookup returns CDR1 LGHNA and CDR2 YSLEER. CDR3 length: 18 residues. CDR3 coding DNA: TGCGCCAGCAGCTTCACGACAGGGGGGGGCTTTGGGGCCAACGTCCTGACTTTC. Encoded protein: CASSFTTGGGFGANVLTF.

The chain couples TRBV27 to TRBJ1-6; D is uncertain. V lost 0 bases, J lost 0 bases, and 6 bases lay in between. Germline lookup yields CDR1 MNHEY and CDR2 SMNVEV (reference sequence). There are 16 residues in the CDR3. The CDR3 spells CASSLSLSSYNSPLHF. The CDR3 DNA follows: TGTGCCAGCAGTTTATCTCTAAGCTCCTATAATTCACCCCTCCACTTT.

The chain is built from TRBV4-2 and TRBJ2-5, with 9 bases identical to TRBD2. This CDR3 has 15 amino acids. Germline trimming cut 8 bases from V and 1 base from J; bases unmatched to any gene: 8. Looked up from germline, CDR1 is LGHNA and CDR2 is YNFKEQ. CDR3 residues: CASADGGRAQETQYF. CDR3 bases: TGTGCCAGCGCTGACGGCGGGAGGGCCCAAGAGACCCAGTACTTC.

This CDR3 reads CASISRDSYNEQFF. The CDR3 nucleotides read TGTGCCAGCATCTCGCGTGACTCCTACAATGAGCAGTTCTTC. The rearrangement uses TRBV27 and TRBJ2-1; D ambiguous. CDR3 length equals 14 residues. From germline, CDR1 is MNHEY and CDR2 SMNVEV (reference sequence). V lost 7 bases, J lost 0 bases, and 10 bases lay in between.

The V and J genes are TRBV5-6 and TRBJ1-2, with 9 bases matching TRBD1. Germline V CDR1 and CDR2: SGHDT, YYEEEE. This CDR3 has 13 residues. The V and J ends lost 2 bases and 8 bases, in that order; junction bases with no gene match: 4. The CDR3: CASSFTGGDGYTF. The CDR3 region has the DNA TGTGCCAGCAGCTTCACAGGGGGCGACGGCTACACCTTC.

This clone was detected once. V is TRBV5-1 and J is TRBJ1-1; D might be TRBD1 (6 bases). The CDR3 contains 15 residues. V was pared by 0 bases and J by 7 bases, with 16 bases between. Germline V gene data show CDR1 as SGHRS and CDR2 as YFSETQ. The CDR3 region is CASSLEVGRGIEAFF. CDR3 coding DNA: TGCGCCAGCAGCTTGGAGGTCGGCAGGGGAATTGAAGCTTTCTTT.

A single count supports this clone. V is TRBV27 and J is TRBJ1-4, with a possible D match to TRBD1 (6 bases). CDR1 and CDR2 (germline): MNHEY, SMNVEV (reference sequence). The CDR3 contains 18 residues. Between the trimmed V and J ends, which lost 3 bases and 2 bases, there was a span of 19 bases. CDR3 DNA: TGTGCCAGCAGTTTCAGGGGAACAAGTTATTCGACTAATGAAAAACTGTTTTTT. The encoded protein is CASSFRGTSYSTNEKLFF.

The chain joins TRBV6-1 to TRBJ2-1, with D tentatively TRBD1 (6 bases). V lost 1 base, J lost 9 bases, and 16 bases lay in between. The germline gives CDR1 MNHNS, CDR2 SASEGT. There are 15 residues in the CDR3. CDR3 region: CASSEVGGAVPEQFF. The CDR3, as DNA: TGTGCCAGCAGTGAAGTTGGGGGCGCGGTACCTGAGCAGTTCTTC.

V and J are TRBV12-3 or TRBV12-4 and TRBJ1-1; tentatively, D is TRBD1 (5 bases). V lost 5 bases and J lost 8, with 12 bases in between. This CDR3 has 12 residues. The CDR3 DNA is TGTGCCAGCAGTCAGGCTCCAGGGGAAGCTTTCTTT. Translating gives CASSQAPGEAFF.